The present T cell receptor beta chain was sequenced within a study of vaccination and CD4 T cells after COVID-19. Study in general: The convalescents were made up of six males and four females, two of whom were Hispanic.

Study-wide results and caveats: Spike mono-reactivity was found in 304 of the 307 vaccine-specific clones identified in convalescent patients. Only relatively few convalescent patients were studied, and early post-infection timepoints were not analyzed. Median numbers of SARS-CoV-2-reactive clonotypes increased from roughly 19 to 38 (not a significant change).

The Oncomine TCR Beta short-read assay was applied to DNA of cultured CD4+ T cells. Each CDR3 protein is one row after TCRdb ran MiXCR on the PCR reads. The sample consists of fewer than 15,000 distinct CDR3 sequences, approximately 65% of them appearing once. This clonotype was observed a few times. Antigen specificity is unknown. Described treatment: roughly nine-day PBMC culture with coronavirus spike peptide pools or control peptides (ViraFEST assay). This sequence was found in a human donor who had recovered from COVID-19. Sequences were obtained from CD4+ T cells from blood, cultured in vitro.

Here the CDR3 reads CASSYGSNQPQHF. CDR3 DNA sequence: TGTGCCAGCAGTTATGGTTCTAATCAGCCCCAGCATTTT. The V gene is TRBV6-2 or TRBV6-3, the J gene TRBJ1-5, with no clear D. V lost 3 bases to trimming and J lost 4 bases, with 7 bases between them. Germline CDR1 MNHEY, CDR2 SVGEGT. The CDR3 has 13 residues.